This TCR beta chain was observed in a study of cytomegalovirus exposure and HLA in healthy donors. Study-wide results and caveats: Associated with HLA alleles at 0.05 false discovery rate in a later analysis were 16,951 TCR beta sequences.

It was with 60 Vbeta and 13 Jbeta primers that the PCR ran. TCRdb's table, derived via immunoSEQ multiplex PCR, lists solely in-frame clones and lacks some. The sample lists under 150,000 clones, about four fifths occurring once. In regard to this clone: Its specificity is unknown.

These donors counted as nominally healthy when sampled, but unrecorded immune exposures were likely. The specimen was PBMCs. This receptor was obtained from a man between 25 and 39 years old in good health and CMV-seronegative.

CDR3 bases: TGCGCCAGCAGCTTGTGGACTAGCGGCACCGGGGAGCTGTTTTTT. Protein: CASSLWTSGTGELFF. The V gene is TRBV5-1, the J gene TRBJ2-2, with 10 bases identical to TRBD2. Trimming at V came to 1 base and at J to 4 bases, leaving 1 base not matched to a gene. CDR1 and CDR2 (germline): SGHRS, YFSETQ. The CDR3 contains 15 residues.